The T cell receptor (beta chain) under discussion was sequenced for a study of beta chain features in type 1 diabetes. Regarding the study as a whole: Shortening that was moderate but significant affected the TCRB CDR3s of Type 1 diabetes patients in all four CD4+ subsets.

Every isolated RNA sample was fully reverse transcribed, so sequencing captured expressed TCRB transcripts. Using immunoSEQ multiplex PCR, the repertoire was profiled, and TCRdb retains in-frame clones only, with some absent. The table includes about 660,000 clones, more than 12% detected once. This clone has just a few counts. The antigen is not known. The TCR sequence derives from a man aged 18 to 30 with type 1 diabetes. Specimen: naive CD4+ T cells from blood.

CDR3 in amino acids: CSVFGGEVQETQYF. As DNA, the CDR3 is TGCAGCGTTTTCGGGGGAGAGGTCCAAGAGACCCAGTACTTC. This rearrangement joins TRBV29-1 to TRBJ2-5; D may be TRBD2 (6 bases). CDR3 length: 14 residues. The germline CDR1 and CDR2 sequences are SQVTM and ANQGSEA. Trimming shortened V by 5 bases and J by 1 base, and 14 bases separated the two germline ends.